This T cell receptor (beta chain) was captured by sequencing in a study of cytomegalovirus exposure and HLA in healthy donors. The study, taken as a whole, reports: An analysis was carried out at a later point. It showed that HLA-associated TCR beta chains were more clonally expanded than equally common non-associated chains. In an earlier analysis, about 90% or about 30%: the productive usage of most TCR beta V segments.

Points on this clone: Its antigen is undetermined.

The germline gives CDR1 SGHVS, CDR2 FQNEAQ. The ends were cut back, 5 bases at V and 0 bases at J, with 13 bases in the middle. CDR3 length equals 16 residues. Amplification used 60 Vbeta primers and 13 Jbeta primers. The protocol was immunoSEQ multiplex PCR, while the TCRdb copy is restricted to in-frame clones and leaves out a portion. The data contain 90,000 to 150,000 clones, approximately 80% of them singletons. Nominal health characterized the donors when sampled, though unrecorded immune exposures were likely. This receptor was taken from a man aged 45-60 years in good health and CMV-seronegative. The J gene is TRBJ1-4, the V gene TRBV7-8; the D is unclear. The sequencing input was PBMCs. The CDR3 nucleotides read TGTGCCAGCAGCCCCTTGAGGATAGCAACTAATGAAAAACTGTTTTTT. It encodes CASSPLRIATNEKLFF.